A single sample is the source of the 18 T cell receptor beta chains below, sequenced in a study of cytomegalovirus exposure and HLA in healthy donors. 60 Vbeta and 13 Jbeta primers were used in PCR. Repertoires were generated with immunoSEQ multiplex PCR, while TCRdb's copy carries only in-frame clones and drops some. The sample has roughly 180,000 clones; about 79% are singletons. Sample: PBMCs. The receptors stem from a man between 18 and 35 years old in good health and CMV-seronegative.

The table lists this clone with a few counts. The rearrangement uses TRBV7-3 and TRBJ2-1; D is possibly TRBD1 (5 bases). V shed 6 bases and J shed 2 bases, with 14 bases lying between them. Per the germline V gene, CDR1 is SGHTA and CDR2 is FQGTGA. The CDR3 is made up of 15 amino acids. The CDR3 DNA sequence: TGTGCCAGCAGTCTAGGGGTCGGCCCCTACAATGAGCAGTTCTTC. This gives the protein CASSLGVGPYNEQFF.

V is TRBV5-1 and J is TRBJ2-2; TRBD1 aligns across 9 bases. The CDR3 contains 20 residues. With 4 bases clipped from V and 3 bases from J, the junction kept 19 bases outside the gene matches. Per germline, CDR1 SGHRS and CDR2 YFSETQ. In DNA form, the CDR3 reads TGCGCCAGCAGCCCCTCTGAGAAAGGACAGGGGCATCGTTACACCGGGGAGCTGTTTTTT. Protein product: CASSPSEKGQGHRYTGELFF.

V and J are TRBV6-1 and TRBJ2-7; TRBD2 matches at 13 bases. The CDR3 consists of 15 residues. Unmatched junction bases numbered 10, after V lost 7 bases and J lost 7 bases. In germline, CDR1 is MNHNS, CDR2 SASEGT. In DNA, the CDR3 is TGTGCCAGCACCCATAGTGAACTAGCGGGAGGGGAGCAGTACTTC. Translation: CASTHSELAGGEQYF.

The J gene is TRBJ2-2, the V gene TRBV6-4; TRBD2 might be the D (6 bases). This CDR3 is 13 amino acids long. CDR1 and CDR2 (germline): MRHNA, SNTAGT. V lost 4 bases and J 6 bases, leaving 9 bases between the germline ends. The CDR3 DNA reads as TGTGCCAGCAGTGCGGGAGAGGCCGGGGAGCTGTTTTTT. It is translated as CASSAGEAGELFF.

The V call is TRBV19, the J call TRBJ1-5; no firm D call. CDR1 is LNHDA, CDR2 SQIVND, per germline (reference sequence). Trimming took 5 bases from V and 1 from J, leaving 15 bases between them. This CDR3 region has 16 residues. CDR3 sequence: CASSLREIGSNQPQHF. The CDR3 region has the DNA TGTGCCAGTAGTCTCCGGGAAATAGGGAGCAATCAGCCCCAGCATTTT.

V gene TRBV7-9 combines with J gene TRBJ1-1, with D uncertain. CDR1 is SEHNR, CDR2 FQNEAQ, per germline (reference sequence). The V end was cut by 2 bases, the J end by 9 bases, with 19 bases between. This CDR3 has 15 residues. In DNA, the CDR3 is TGTGCCAGCAGCTTAATTTTCCCTTCGGAGGTAAAAGCTTTCTTT. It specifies CASSLIFPSEVKAFF. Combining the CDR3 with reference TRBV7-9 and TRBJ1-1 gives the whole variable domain DTGVSQNPRHKITKRGQNVTFRCDPISEHNRLYWYRQTLGQGPEFLTYFQNEAQLEKSRLLSDRFSAERPKGSFSTLEIQRTEQGDSAMYLCASSLIFPSEVKAFFGQGTRLTVV.

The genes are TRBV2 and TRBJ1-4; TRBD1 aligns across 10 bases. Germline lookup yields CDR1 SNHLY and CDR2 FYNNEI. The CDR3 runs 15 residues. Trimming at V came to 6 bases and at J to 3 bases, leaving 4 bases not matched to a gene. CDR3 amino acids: CASRRDRGSNEKLFF. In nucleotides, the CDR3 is TGTGCCAGCAGACGGGACAGGGGCTCTAATGAAAAACTGTTTTTT.

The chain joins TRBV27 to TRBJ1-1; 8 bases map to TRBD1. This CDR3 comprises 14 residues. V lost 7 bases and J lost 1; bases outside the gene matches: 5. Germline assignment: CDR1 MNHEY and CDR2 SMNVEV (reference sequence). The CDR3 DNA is TGTGCCAGCAATCGACAGGGGCCGAACACTGAAGCTTTCTTT. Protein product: CASNRQGPNTEAFF.

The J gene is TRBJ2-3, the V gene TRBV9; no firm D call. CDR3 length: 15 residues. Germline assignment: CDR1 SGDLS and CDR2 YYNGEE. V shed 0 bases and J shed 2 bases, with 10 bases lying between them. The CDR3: CASSVAGEYTDTQYF. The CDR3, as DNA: TGTGCCAGCAGCGTAGCAGGCGAATACACAGATACGCAGTATTTT. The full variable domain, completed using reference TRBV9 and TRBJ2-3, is DSGVTQTPKHLITATGQRVTLRCSPRSGDLSVYWYQQSLDQGLQFLIQYYNGEERAKGNILERFSAQQFPDLHSELNLSSLELGDSALYFCASSVAGEYTDTQYFGPGTRLTVL.

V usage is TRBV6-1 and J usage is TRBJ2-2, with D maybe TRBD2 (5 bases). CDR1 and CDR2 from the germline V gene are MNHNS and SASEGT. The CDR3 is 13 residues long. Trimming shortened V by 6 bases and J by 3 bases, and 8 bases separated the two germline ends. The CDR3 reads CASRLAYTGELFF. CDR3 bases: TGTGCCAGCAGGTTAGCGTACACCGGGGAGCTGTTTTTT.

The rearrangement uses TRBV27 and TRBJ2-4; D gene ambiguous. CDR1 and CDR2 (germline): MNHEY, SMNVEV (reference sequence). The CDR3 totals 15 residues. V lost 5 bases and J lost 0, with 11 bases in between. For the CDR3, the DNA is TGTGCCAGCAGTAGAGGTGAGATAGCCAAAAACATTCAGTACTTC. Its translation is CASSRGEIAKNIQYF.

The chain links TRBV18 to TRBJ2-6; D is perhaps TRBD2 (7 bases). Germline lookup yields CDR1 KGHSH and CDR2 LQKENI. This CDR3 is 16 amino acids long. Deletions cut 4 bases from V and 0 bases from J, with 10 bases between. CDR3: CASSRGGASGANVLTF. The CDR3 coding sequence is TGTGCCAGCTCACGAGGGGGGGCCTCTGGGGCCAACGTCCTGACTTTC.

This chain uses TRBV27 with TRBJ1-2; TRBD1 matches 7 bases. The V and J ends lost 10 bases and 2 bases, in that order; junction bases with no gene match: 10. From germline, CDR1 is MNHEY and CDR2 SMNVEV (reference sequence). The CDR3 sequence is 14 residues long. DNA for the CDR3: TGTGCCACCAGCTTTTTAGGGGGCAACTATGGCTACACCTTC. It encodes CATSFLGGNYGYTF.

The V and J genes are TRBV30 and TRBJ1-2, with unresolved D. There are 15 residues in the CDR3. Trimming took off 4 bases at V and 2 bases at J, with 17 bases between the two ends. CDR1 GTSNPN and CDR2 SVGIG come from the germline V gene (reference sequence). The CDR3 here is CAWTLSRGKNYGYTF. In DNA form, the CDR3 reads TGTGCCTGGACCCTTAGCCGGGGAAAGAACTATGGCTACACCTTC.

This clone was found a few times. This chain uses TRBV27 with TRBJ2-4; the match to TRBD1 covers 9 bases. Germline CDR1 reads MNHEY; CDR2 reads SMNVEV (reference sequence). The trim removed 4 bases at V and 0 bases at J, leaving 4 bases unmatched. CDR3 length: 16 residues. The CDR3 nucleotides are TGTGCCAGCAGTTCCGGACAGGGGATAGCCAAAAACATTCAGTACTTC. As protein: CASSSGQGIAKNIQYF.

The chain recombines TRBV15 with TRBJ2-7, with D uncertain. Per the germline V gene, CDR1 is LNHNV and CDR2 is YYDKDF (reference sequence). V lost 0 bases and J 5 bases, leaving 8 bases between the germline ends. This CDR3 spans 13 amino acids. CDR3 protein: CATSREGYHEQYF. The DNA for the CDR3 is TGTGCCACCAGCAGAGAGGGCTACCACGAGCAGTACTTC. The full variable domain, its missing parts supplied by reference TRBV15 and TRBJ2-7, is DAMVIQNPRYQVTQFGKPVTLSCSQTLNHNVMYWYQQKSSQAPKLLFHYYDKDFNNEADTPDNFQSRRPNTSFCFLDIRSPGLGDTAMYLCATSREGYHEQYFGPGTRLTVT.

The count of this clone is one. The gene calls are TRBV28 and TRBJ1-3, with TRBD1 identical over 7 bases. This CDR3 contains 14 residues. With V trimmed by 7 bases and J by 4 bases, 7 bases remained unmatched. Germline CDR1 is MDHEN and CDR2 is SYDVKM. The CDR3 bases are TGTGCCAGCACCACACAGGGGCGCGGAAACACCATATATTTT. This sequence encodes CASTTQGRGNTIYF.

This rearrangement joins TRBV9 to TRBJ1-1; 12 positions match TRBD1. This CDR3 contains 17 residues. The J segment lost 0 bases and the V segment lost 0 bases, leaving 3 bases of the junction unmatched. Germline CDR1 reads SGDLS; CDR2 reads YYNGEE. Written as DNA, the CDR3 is TGTGCCAGCAGCGTAGACGGGACAGGGGGCCTGAACACTGAAGCTTTCTTT. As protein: CASSVDGTGGLNTEAFF. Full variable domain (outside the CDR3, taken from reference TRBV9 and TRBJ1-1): DSGVTQTPKHLITATGQRVTLRCSPRSGDLSVYWYQQSLDQGLQFLIQYYNGEERAKGNILERFSAQQFPDLHSELNLSSLELGDSALYFCASSVDGTGGLNTEAFFGQGTRLTVV.